These T cell receptor beta chains were read from a single sample in a study of graft-versus-host responses after intestinal transplantation. Sequencing used immunoSEQ multiplex PCR; TCRdb keeps in-frame clones, though not all of them. The table shows some 130,000 clones, with around nine tenths occurring only once. What these receptors recognize is not known. The source was unstimulated CD4+ T cells sorted from spleen or lymph node cells, collected before intestinal transplant. These receptors all come from a human donor who received an intestinal transplant. Both conserved end residues are part of each CDR3. D genes are given only for firm matches. Clone size is shown for a subset of rows, as once, few, many or a class of expanded clone.

clone size: few
J gene: TRBJ1-6
D gene: NA
V gene: TRBV19
CDR3 protein: CASSRADPYNSPLHF
CDR3 DNA: TGTGCCAGTAGTAGGGCGGACCCTTATAATTCACCCCTCCACTTT

clone size: NA
J gene: TRBJ2-5
D gene: NA
V gene: TRBV5-5
CDR3 protein: CASSFTIDSPRTQYF
CDR3 DNA: TGTGCCAGCAGCTTTACAATCGACAGCCCGAGGACCCAGTACTTC

clone size: NA
J gene: TRBJ1-2
D gene: NA
V gene: TRBV5-4
CDR3 protein: CASSLLQPDYGYTF
CDR3 DNA: TGTGCCAGCAGCCTTTTACAGCCCGACTATGGCTACACCTTC

clone size: NA
J gene: TRBJ1-2
D gene: NA
V gene: TRBV19
CDR3 protein: CASMQARYGYTF
CDR3 DNA: TGTGCCAGTATGCAGGCCCGCTATGGCTACACCTTC

clone size: NA
J gene: TRBJ1-1
D gene: NA
V gene: TRBV7-9
CDR3 protein: CASSLPVRGTKNTEAFF
CDR3 DNA: TGTGCCAGCAGCTTACCGGTTCGGGGGACAAAGAACACTGAAGCTTTCTTT

clone size: NA
J gene: TRBJ1-3
D gene: TRBD1
V gene: TRBV7-8
CDR3 protein: CASSLGGTGVTGNTIYF
CDR3 DNA: TGTGCCAGCAGCTTGGGAGGGACAGGGGTAACCGGAAACACCATATATTTT

clone size: NA
J gene: TRBJ2-5
D gene: NA
V gene: TRBV27
CDR3 protein: CASSTPLWGRGTQYF
CDR3 DNA: TGTGCCAGCAGTACGCCCCTGTGGGGCCGGGGGACCCAGTACTTC

clone size: NA
J gene: TRBJ2-1
D gene: NA
V gene: TRBV7-3
CDR3 protein: CASSLTPEGGNEQFF
CDR3 DNA: TGTGCCAGCAGCTTAACCCCCGAGGGTGGTAATGAGCAGTTCTTC

clone size: NA
J gene: TRBJ2-5
D gene: NA
V gene: TRBV5-1
CDR3 protein: CASSPDETQYF
CDR3 DNA: TGCGCCAGCAGCCCGGACGAAACCCAGTACTTC

clone size: NA
J gene: TRBJ1-1
D gene: TRBD1
V gene: TRBV6-1
CDR3 protein: CASSRTGADTEAFF
CDR3 DNA: TGTGCCAGCAGTAGGACAGGGGCCGACACTGAAGCTTTCTTT

clone size: NA
J gene: TRBJ2-3
D gene: NA
V gene: TRBV5-1
CDR3 protein: CASSLANTPRTDTQYF
CDR3 DNA: TGCGCCAGCAGCTTGGCCAACACGCCACGCACAGATACGCAGTATTTT

clone size: NA
J gene: TRBJ2-5
D gene: TRBD2
V gene: TRBV7-8
CDR3 protein: CASSLATSGGRETQYF
CDR3 DNA: TGTGCCAGCAGCTTAGCCACTAGCGGGGGGAGAGAGACCCAGTACTTC

clone size: NA
J gene: TRBJ2-7
D gene: NA
V gene: TRBV23-1
CDR3 protein: CASSLEVEERNYEQYF
CDR3 DNA: TGCGCCAGCAGTCTGGAGGTAGAAGAGCGAAACTACGAGCAGTACTTC

clone size: NA
J gene: TRBJ2-1
D gene: NA
V gene: TRBV11-3
CDR3 protein: CASSERFSYNEQFF
CDR3 DNA: TGTGCCAGCAGCGAGCGGTTCTCCTACAATGAGCAGTTCTTC

clone size: NA
J gene: TRBJ2-7
D gene: NA
V gene: TRBV18
CDR3 protein: CASSASYEREQYF
CDR3 DNA: TGTGCCAGCTCAGCCTCCTACGAGAGGGAGCAGTACTTC

clone size: NA
J gene: TRBJ1-2
D gene: NA
V gene: TRBV6-1
CDR3 protein: CASSATVLNYGYTF
CDR3 DNA: TGTGCCAGCAGTGCGACAGTTCTAAACTATGGCTACACCTTC

clone size: NA
J gene: TRBJ2-1
D gene: TRBD1
V gene: TRBV2
CDR3 protein: CASSERQGGYNEQFF
CDR3 DNA: TGTGCCAGTAGTGAGAGACAGGGGGGTTACAATGAGCAGTTCTTC

clone size: NA
J gene: TRBJ1-2
D gene: NA
V gene: TRBV29-1
CDR3 protein: CSVGQPKSDYGYTF
CDR3 DNA: TGCAGCGTTGGCCAGCCCAAGTCGGACTATGGCTACACCTTC

clone size: NA
J gene: TRBJ2-7
D gene: NA
V gene: TRBV11-2
CDR3 protein: CASRQIQGWYEQYF
CDR3 DNA: TGTGCCAGCAGACAAATACAGGGTTGGTACGAGCAGTACTTC

clone size: NA
J gene: TRBJ2-2
D gene: NA
V gene: TRBV18
CDR3 protein: CASSPLAGELFF
CDR3 DNA: TGTGCCAGCTCCCCCCTCGCCGGGGAGCTGTTTTTT

clone size: NA
J gene: TRBJ2-6
D gene: NA
V gene: TRBV18
CDR3 protein: CASSLNQGSGANVLTF
CDR3 DNA: TGTGCCAGCTCCCTTAATCAGGGGTCCGGGGCCAACGTCCTGACTTTC

clone size: NA
J gene: TRBJ1-2
D gene: NA
V gene: TRBV10-3
CDR3 protein: CAIEDGYYGYTF
CDR3 DNA: TGTGCCATCGAGGACGGCTACTATGGCTACACCTTC

clone size: NA
J gene: TRBJ1-3
D gene: NA
V gene: TRBV4-2
CDR3 protein: CASSQEVTASGNTIYF
CDR3 DNA: TGTGCCAGCAGCCAAGAGGTAACGGCCTCTGGAAACACCATATATTTT

clone size: NA
J gene: TRBJ2-2
D gene: NA
V gene: TRBV10-1
CDR3 protein: CASSDPNTGELFF
CDR3 DNA: TGCGCCAGCAGTGACCCGAACACCGGGGAGCTGTTTTTT

clone size: NA
J gene: TRBJ1-4
D gene: NA
V gene: TRBV25-1
CDR3 protein: CASSRRQVNEKLFF
CDR3 DNA: TGTGCCAGCAGTAGGAGGCAGGTGAATGAAAAACTGTTTTTT

clone size: NA
J gene: TRBJ2-7
D gene: NA
V gene: TRBV2
CDR3 protein: CASTTEPGFNEQYF
CDR3 DNA: TGTGCCAGCACTACCGAGCCGGGGTTCAACGAGCAGTACTTC

clone size: NA
J gene: TRBJ2-7
D gene: TRBD1
V gene: TRBV5-8
CDR3 protein: CASSLGTGYEQYF
CDR3 DNA: TGTGCCAGCAGCTTGGGGACAGGCTACGAGCAGTACTTC

clone size: NA
J gene: TRBJ1-6
D gene: NA
V gene: TRBV10-3
CDR3 protein: CAISEIGNNSPLHF
CDR3 DNA: TGTGCCATCAGTGAGATAGGGAATAATTCACCCCTCCACTTT

clone size: NA
J gene: TRBJ1-5
D gene: TRBD1
V gene: TRBV6-5
CDR3 protein: CASSAWTGEPQHF
CDR3 DNA: TGTGCCAGCAGTGCCTGGACAGGGGAGCCCCAGCATTTT

clone size: NA
J gene: TRBJ2-5
D gene: NA
V gene: TRBV2
CDR3 protein: CASTDGTYQETQYF
CDR3 DNA: TGTGCCAGCACCGACGGGACTTACCAAGAGACCCAGTACTTC

clone size: once
J gene: TRBJ2-3
D gene: NA
V gene: TRBV11-2
CDR3 protein: CASSWVGDTQYF
CDR3 DNA: TGTGCCAGCAGCTGGGTGGGGGATACGCAGTATTTT

clone size: once
J gene: TRBJ1-1
D gene: NA
V gene: TRBV18
CDR3 protein: CASSPFSREESEAFF
CDR3 DNA: TGTGCCAGCTCACCGTTTTCCAGGGAGGAAAGTGAAGCTTTCTTT

clone size: NA
J gene: TRBJ2-3
D gene: NA
V gene: TRBV5-1
CDR3 protein: CASSLVASGVGTDTQYF
CDR3 DNA: TGCGCCAGCAGCTTGGTAGCGTCGGGGGTAGGCACAGATACGCAGTATTTT

clone size: NA
J gene: TRBJ2-7
D gene: TRBD2
V gene: TRBV5-1
CDR3 protein: CASSLRLAGGSSSYEQYF
CDR3 DNA: TGCGCCAGCAGCTTAAGACTAGCGGGGGGCAGTAGCTCCTACGAGCAGTACTTC

clone size: NA
J gene: TRBJ2-1
D gene: NA
V gene: TRBV5-5
CDR3 protein: CASSSFGSGGAGEQFF
CDR3 DNA: TGTGCCAGCAGCTCCTTTGGTAGTGGGGGGGCGGGTGAGCAGTTCTTC

clone size: NA
J gene: TRBJ1-5
D gene: NA
V gene: TRBV19
CDR3 protein: CASSRDVNQPQHF
CDR3 DNA: TGTGCCAGTAGTAGGGATGTCAATCAGCCCCAGCATTTT

clone size: NA
J gene: TRBJ2-1
D gene: NA
V gene: TRBV11-3
CDR3 protein: CASSSLGQGGFYNEQFF
CDR3 DNA: TGTGCCAGCAGCTCCTTGGGGCAGGGCGGATTTTACAATGAGCAGTTCTTC

clone size: NA
J gene: TRBJ2-1
D gene: TRBD2
V gene: TRBV5-4
CDR3 protein: CASSKLLAGGLSEQFF
CDR3 DNA: TGTGCCAGCAGCAAGTTACTAGCGGGGGGGTTAAGTGAGCAGTTCTTC

clone size: NA
J gene: TRBJ1-6
D gene: NA
V gene: TRBV19
CDR3 protein: CASSEVHNSPLHF
CDR3 DNA: TGTGCCAGTAGTGAGGTACATAATTCACCCCTCCACTTT

clone size: NA
J gene: TRBJ2-4
D gene: NA
V gene: TRBV19
CDR3 protein: CASMQGNIQYF
CDR3 DNA: TGTGCCAGTATGCAGGGAAACATTCAGTACTTC

clone size: NA
J gene: TRBJ2-2
D gene: NA
V gene: TRBV5-5
CDR3 protein: CASSLPQSTGELFF
CDR3 DNA: TGTGCCAGCAGCTTACCCCAGTCGACCGGGGAGCTGTTTTTT

clone size: NA
J gene: TRBJ1-6
D gene: NA
V gene: TRBV5-1
CDR3 protein: CASSLGGPPAYNSPLHF
CDR3 DNA: TGCGCCAGCAGCTTGGGAGGGCCTCCGGCTTATAATTCACCCCTCCACTTT

clone size: NA
J gene: TRBJ2-5
D gene: TRBD2
V gene: TRBV9
CDR3 protein: CATGTSGEQETQYF
CDR3 DNA: TGTGCCACCGGGACTAGCGGTGAGCAAGAGACCCAGTACTTC

clone size: NA
J gene: TRBJ1-6
D gene: NA
V gene: TRBV4-2
CDR3 protein: CASSQDQGYNSPLHF
CDR3 DNA: TGTGCCAGCAGCCAAGATCAGGGATATAATTCACCCCTCCACTTT

clone size: NA
J gene: TRBJ1-4
D gene: NA
V gene: TRBV18
CDR3 protein: CASSRTGPANEKLFF
CDR3 DNA: TGTGCCAGCTCGCGAACAGGGCCGGCTAATGAAAAACTGTTTTTT

clone size: NA
J gene: TRBJ2-6
D gene: NA
V gene: TRBV4-1
CDR3 protein: CASSQDLRGSGANVLTF
CDR3 DNA: TGCGCCAGCAGCCAAGATCTCCGGGGGTCTGGGGCCAACGTCCTGACTTTC

clone size: NA
J gene: TRBJ1-6
D gene: NA
V gene: TRBV9
CDR3 protein: CASSVGGGSPLHF
CDR3 DNA: TGTGCCAGCAGCGTAGGGGGAGGCTCACCCCTCCACTTT

clone size: NA
J gene: TRBJ2-1
D gene: TRBD2
V gene: TRBV7-9
CDR3 protein: CASSYPFKAGGPSEQFF
CDR3 DNA: TGTGCCAGCAGCTACCCCTTTAAAGCGGGGGGGCCGAGTGAGCAGTTCTTC

clone size: NA
J gene: TRBJ2-2
D gene: NA
V gene: TRBV7-9
CDR3 protein: CASSLEGGELFF
CDR3 DNA: TGTGCCAGCAGCTTAGAGGGCGGGGAGCTGTTTTTT

clone size: NA
J gene: TRBJ1-5
D gene: NA
V gene: TRBV27
CDR3 protein: CASSLVGRRNQPQHF
CDR3 DNA: TGTGCCAGCAGTTTAGTTGGCAGGCGAAATCAGCCCCAGCATTTT

clone size: NA
J gene: TRBJ2-7
D gene: TRBD2
V gene: TRBV6-1
CDR3 protein: CASRVGLASTYEQYF
CDR3 DNA: TGTGCCAGCAGGGTTGGACTAGCGAGTACCTACGAGCAGTACTTC

clone size: NA
J gene: TRBJ1-1
D gene: NA
V gene: TRBV6-1
CDR3 protein: CASSERYRRGLGTEAFF
CDR3 DNA: TGTGCCAGCAGTGAACGTTACAGGAGGGGTTTAGGCACTGAAGCTTTCTTT

clone size: NA
J gene: TRBJ1-4
D gene: NA
V gene: TRBV9
CDR3 protein: CASSATLQPATNEKLFF
CDR3 DNA: TGTGCCAGCAGCGCCACTCTACAGCCCGCAACTAATGAAAAACTGTTTTTT

clone size: NA
J gene: TRBJ2-5
D gene: NA
V gene: TRBV5-1
CDR3 protein: CASSPSGGPQAQYF
CDR3 DNA: TGCGCCAGCAGCCCATCGGGGGGCCCCCAGGCACAGTACTTC

clone size: NA
J gene: TRBJ2-7
D gene: NA
V gene: TRBV5-8
CDR3 protein: CASSFGGLSSYEQYF
CDR3 DNA: TGTGCCAGCAGCTTCGGGGGATTGAGCTCCTACGAGCAGTACTTC

clone size: NA
J gene: TRBJ1-2
D gene: NA
V gene: TRBV2
CDR3 protein: CASSETDSPYGYTF
CDR3 DNA: TGTGCCAGCAGTGAGACCGACAGCCCCTATGGCTACACCTTC

clone size: NA
J gene: TRBJ1-1
D gene: TRBD1
V gene: TRBV7-3
CDR3 protein: CASSLRGVGQELNTEAFF
CDR3 DNA: TGTGCCAGCAGCTTAAGGGGGGTCGGACAGGAATTGAACACTGAAGCTTTCTTT

clone size: few
J gene: TRBJ2-3
D gene: TRBD2
V gene: TRBV6-1
CDR3 protein: CASSPGNGGDTQYF
CDR3 DNA: TGTGCCAGCAGTCCGGGTAACGGGGGGGATACGCAGTATTTT

clone size: NA
J gene: TRBJ1-2
D gene: NA
V gene: TRBV6-6
CDR3 protein: CASSYSGRYGYTF
CDR3 DNA: TGTGCCAGCAGTTACTCGGGGAGGTATGGCTACACCTTC